The entry below gives a single T cell receptor (beta chain) sequence along with its context. Its antigen is unknown. This specimen comes from a study of radiation and T cells in renal cell carcinoma. Findings of the study overall: In blood, top tumor clones expanded by 2 weeks, shrinking by 4.

Sequenced by immunoSEQ multiplex PCR; TCRdb stores in-frame clones only, minus some. The table records around 170,000 clones, approximately 90% of them present only once. The time point here: blood 4 weeks post-SBRT, at nephrectomy. Treatment given: 15 Gy SBRT to primary tumor, nephrectomy 4 weeks later. Germline V gene lookup returns CDR1 MNHNY and CDR2 SVGAGI (reference sequence). Trimming took off 8 bases at V and 7 bases at J, with 8 bases between the two ends. This CDR3 has 10 amino acids. The V call is TRBV6-6, the J call TRBJ1-1; D gene ambiguous. The sequences come from blood, collected from a patient whose treatment included radiotherapy and nephrectomy. The TCR originated in a woman in her 50s with renal cell carcinoma. The CDR3 here is CASGLIEAFF. CDR3 in DNA: TGTGCCAGCGGACTCATTGAAGCTTTCTTT.